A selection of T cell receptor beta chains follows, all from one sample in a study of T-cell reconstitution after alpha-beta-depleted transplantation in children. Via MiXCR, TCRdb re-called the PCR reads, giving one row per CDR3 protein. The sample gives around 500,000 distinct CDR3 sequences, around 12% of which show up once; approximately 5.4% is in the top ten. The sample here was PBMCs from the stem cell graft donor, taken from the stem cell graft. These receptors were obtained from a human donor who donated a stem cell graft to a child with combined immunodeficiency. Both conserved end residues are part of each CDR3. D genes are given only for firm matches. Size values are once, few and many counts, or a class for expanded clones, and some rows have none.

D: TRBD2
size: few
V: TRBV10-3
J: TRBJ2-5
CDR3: CAIQLAGGETQYF
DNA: TGTGCCATCCAGCTAGCGGGGGGAGAGACCCAGTACTTC

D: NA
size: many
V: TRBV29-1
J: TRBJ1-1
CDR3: CSVESTMNTEAFF
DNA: TGCAGCGTTGAATCAACCATGAACACTGAAGCTTTCTTT

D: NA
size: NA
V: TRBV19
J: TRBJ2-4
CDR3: CASSPDPDSLKNIQYF
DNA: TGTGCCAGTAGTCCAGACCCGGACAGCCTCAAAAACATTCAGTACTTC

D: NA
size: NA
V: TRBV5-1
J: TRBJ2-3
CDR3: CASTVSDTDTQYF
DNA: TGCGCCAGCACTGTCTCGGACACAGATACGCAGTATTTT

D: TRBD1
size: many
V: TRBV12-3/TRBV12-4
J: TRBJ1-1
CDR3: CASSPSQGGGTEAFF
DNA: TGTGCCAGCAGTCCCTCCCAGGGGGGCGGGACTGAAGCTTTCTTT

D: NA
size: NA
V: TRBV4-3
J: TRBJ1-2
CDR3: CASSQDGGDYGYTF
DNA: TGCGCCAGCAGCCAAGATGGGGGGGACTATGGCTACACCTTC

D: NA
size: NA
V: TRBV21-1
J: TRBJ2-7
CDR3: CASSIRPRTGRFYEQYF
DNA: TGTGCCAGCAGCATTCGGCCTAGGACAGGGAGATTCTACGAGCAGTACTTC

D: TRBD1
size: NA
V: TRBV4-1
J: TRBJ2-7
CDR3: CASSHTGTGRDEQYF
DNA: TGCGCCAGCAGCCATACCGGGACAGGGAGAGACGAGCAGTACTTC

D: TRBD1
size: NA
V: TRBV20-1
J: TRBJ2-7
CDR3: CSARGGQGYGEQYF
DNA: TGCAGTGCTAGAGGGGGACAGGGTTACGGCGAGCAGTACTTC

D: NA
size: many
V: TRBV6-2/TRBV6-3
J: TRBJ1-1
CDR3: CASSYQQVQSEAFF
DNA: TGTGCCAGCAGTTACCAACAGGTTCAGTCTGAAGCTTTCTTT

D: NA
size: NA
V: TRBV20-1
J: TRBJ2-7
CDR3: CSARLLESGNEQYF
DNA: TGCAGTGCTCGCCTCTTGGAGTCCGGCAACGAGCAGTACTTC

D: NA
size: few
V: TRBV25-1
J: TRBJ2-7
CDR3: CASSGMEVDEQYF
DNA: TGTGCCAGCAGTGGCATGGAGGTTGACGAGCAGTACTTC

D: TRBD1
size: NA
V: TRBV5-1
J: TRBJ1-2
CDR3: CASSVTGNYGYTF
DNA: TGCGCCAGCAGCGTGACAGGGAACTATGGCTACACCTTC

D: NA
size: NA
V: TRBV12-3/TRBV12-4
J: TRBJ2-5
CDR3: CASSSRTLGVETQYF
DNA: TGTGCCAGCAGTTCCCGGACGTTAGGGGTGGAGACCCAGTACTTC

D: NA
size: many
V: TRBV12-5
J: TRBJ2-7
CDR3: CASGGVGGGRYEQYF
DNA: TGTGCTAGTGGGGGCGTTGGGGGAGGCCGGTACGAGCAGTACTTC

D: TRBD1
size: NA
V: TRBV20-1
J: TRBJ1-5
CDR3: CSAIRGGQPQHF
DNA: TGCAGTGCTATCAGAGGGGGCCAGCCCCAGCATTTT

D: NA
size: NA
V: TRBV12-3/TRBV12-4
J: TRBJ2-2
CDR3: CASSPYTTGELFF
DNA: TGTGCCAGCAGTCCTTATACCACCGGGGAGCTGTTTTTT

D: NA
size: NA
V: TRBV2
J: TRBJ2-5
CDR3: CASKFRTGKQETQYF
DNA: TGTGCCAGCAAATTCAGAACGGGAAAGCAAGAGACCCAGTACTTC

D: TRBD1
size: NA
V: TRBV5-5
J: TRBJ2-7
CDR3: CASSLVVTGQGYEQYF
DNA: TGTGCCAGCAGCTTGGTGGTCACTGGACAGGGCTACGAGCAGTACTTC

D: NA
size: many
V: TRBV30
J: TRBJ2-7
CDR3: CAWSVGGSYEQYF
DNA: TGTGCCTGGAGTGTAGGGGGATCCTACGAGCAGTACTTC

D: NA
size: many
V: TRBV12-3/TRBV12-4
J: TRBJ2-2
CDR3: CASMIRSGELFF
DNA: TGTGCCAGCATGATCCGGAGCGGGGAGCTGTTTTTT

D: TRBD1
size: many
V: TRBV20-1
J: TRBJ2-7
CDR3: CSATGPAYEQYF
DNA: TGCAGTGCGACAGGGCCTGCCTACGAGCAGTACTTC

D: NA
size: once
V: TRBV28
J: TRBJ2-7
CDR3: CASSLWQGGHEQYF
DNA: TGTGCCAGCAGTTTATGGCAGGGAGGTCACGAGCAGTACTTC

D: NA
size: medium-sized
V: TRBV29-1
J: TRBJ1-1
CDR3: CSVPPSTEAFF
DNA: TGCAGCGTCCCCCCCAGCACTGAAGCTTTCTTT

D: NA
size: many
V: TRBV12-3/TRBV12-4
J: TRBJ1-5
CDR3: CASSLVGGGSNQPQHF
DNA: TGTGCCAGCAGTTTAGTTGGCGGGGGAAGCAATCAGCCCCAGCATTTT

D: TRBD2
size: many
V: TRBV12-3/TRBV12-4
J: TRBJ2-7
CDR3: CASSSLAGVEQYF
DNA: TGTGCCAGCAGTTCCTTAGCGGGAGTAGAGCAGTACTTC

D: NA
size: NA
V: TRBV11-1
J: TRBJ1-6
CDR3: CASSSPLSPLHF
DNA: TGTGCCAGCAGCTCCCCCCTCTCACCCCTCCACTTT

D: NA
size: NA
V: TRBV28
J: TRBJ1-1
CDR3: CAARRGNTEAFF
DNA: TGTGCCGCCCGACGAGGGAACACTGAAGCTTTCTTT

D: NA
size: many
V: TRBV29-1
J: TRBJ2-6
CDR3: CSVAVSGANVLTF
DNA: TGCAGCGTTGCGGTCTCTGGGGCCAACGTCCTGACTTTC

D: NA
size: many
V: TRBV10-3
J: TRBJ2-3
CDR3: CAISATSVRDLGGDTQYF
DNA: TGTGCCATCAGTGCCACCTCTGTCAGGGACCTCGGGGGAGATACGCAGTATTTT

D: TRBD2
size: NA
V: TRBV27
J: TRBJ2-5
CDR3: CASSFPLAGTATQYF
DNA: TGTGCCAGCAGTTTTCCGCTAGCGGGGACGGCCACCCAGTACTTC

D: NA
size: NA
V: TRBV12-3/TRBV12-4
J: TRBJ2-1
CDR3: CASSLPRGAGVANEQFF
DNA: TGTGCCAGCAGTCTTCCAAGGGGGGCGGGGGTCGCCAATGAGCAGTTCTTC

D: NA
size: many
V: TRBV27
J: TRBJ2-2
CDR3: CASNPGTDNTGELFF
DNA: TGTGCCAGCAACCCGGGGACCGACAACACCGGGGAGCTGTTTTTT

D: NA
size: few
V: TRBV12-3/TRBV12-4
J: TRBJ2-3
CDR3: CASSPLYRGTDTQYF
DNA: TGTGCCAGCAGTCCTCTCTACCGGGGAACGGATACGCAGTATTTT

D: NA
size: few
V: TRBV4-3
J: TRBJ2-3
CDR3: CASSQDIGAWPDTQYF
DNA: TGCGCCAGCAGCCAAGATATTGGCGCTTGGCCAGATACGCAGTATTTT

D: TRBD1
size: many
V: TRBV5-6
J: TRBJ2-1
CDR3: CASSGPGQGLLYNEQFF
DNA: TGTGCCAGCAGCGGACCGGGACAGGGTCTTTTATACAATGAGCAGTTCTTC

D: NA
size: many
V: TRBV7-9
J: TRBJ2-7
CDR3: CASSSSGRSSYEQYF
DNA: TGTGCCAGCAGCTCCTCCGGTCGGAGCTCCTACGAGCAGTACTTC

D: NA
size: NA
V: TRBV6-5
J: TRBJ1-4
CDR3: CASSLGQRPRKLFF
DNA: TGTGCCAGCAGTTTGGGACAACGACCTCGAAAACTGTTTTTT

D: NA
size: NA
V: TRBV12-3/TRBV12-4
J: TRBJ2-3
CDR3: CASRGIVQYF
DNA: TGTGCCAGCCGAGGGATCGTGCAGTATTTT

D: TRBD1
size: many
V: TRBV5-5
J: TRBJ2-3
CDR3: CASRLQGAGDTQYF
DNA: TGTGCCAGCAGGTTACAGGGGGCGGGAGATACGCAGTATTTT

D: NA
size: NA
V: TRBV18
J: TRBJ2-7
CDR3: CASSPRSVHEQYF
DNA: TGTGCCAGCTCACCACGGAGCGTCCACGAGCAGTACTTC

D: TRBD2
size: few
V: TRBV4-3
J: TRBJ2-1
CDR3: CASSQDLTSGTYNEQFF
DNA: TGCGCCAGCAGCCAAGATCTAACTAGCGGGACATACAATGAGCAGTTCTTC

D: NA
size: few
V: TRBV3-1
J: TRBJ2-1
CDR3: CASSQGLAGNEQFF
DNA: TGTGCCAGCAGCCAAGGTCTAGCCGGGAATGAGCAGTTCTTC

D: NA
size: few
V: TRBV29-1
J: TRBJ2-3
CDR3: CSVNQGGTGIYF
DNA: TGCAGCGTTAACCAAGGGGGGACGGGGATATATTTT

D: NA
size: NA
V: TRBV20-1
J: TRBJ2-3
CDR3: CSARFTGADTQYF
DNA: TGCAGTGCTAGGTTCACAGGAGCCGATACGCAGTATTTT

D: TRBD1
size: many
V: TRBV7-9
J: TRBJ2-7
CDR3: CASSLGTGPTGQYF
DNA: TGTGCCAGCAGCTTAGGGACAGGGCCGACCGGTCAGTACTTC

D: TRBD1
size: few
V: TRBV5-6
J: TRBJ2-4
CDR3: CASSWTGNIQYF
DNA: TGTGCCAGCAGCTGGACAGGAAACATTCAGTACTTC

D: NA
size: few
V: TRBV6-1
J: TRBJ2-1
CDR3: CATGLRARTTLGEQFF
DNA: TGTGCCACAGGCCTCCGTGCTCGGACGACGCTCGGTGAGCAGTTCTTC

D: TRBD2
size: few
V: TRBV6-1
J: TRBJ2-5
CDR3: CASRGLAGLQETQYF
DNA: TGTGCCAGCAGAGGACTAGCGGGACTCCAAGAGACCCAGTACTTC

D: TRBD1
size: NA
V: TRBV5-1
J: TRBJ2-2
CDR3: CASSGTGATGELFF
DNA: TGCGCCAGCAGTGGGACAGGAGCTACCGGGGAGCTGTTTTTT

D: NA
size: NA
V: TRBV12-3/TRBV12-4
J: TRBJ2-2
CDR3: CASSLPSWELFF
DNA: TGTGCCAGCAGTTTACCTAGCTGGGAGCTGTTTTTT

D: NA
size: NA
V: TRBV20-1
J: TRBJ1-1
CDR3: CSASRNSEAFF
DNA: TGCAGTGCTAGTCGAAACAGCGAAGCTTTCTTT

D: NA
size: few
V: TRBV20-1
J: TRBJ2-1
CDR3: CSAHPYGDPYNEQFF
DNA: TGCAGTGCCCACCCTTATGGAGACCCGTACAATGAGCAGTTCTTC

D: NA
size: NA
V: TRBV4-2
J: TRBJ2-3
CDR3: CASSQDLGTDPDTQYF
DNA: TGTGCCAGCAGCCAAGATTTGGGGACTGACCCAGATACGCAGTATTTT

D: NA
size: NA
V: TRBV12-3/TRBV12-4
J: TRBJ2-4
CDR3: CASSSPGPKNIQYF
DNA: TGTGCCAGCAGTTCCCCGGGACCAAAAAACATTCAGTACTTC